The 10 T cell receptor beta chains below were found in one sample sequenced in a study of cytomegalovirus exposure and HLA in healthy donors. Vbeta (60) and Jbeta (13) primers were used in the PCR. The repertoire was sequenced with immunoSEQ multiplex PCR; TCRdb's copy has only in-frame clones and lacks some. The table lists approximately 300,000 clones, 80% to 90% of them singletons. Sequenced: PBMCs. Source of these receptors: a woman aged 40 to 50 in good health and CMV-seropositive.

In its sample, this clone was seen once. The chain carries TRBV1 and TRBJ1-2; TRBD1 is the table's D call and was not checked against the DNA. TRBV1 is classified as a pseudogene. This CDR3 contains 14 residues. The CDR3 DNA sequence: TGCACCGACCCCGAGGGGGTAGCTAACTATGGCTACACCTTC. The encoded protein is CTDPEGVANYGYTF.

The chain uses TRBV2 and TRBJ1-3, with D uncertain. CDR3 length equals 15 residues. Germline CDR1 SNHLY, CDR2 FYNNEI. Between the trimmed V and J ends, which lost 7 bases and 3 bases, there was a span of 16 bases. CDR3 in amino acids: CASTLAGMGGNTIYF. The CDR3 DNA reads as TGTGCCAGCACCCTCGCCGGGATGGGTGGAAACACCATATATTTT.

The genes are TRBV19 and TRBJ1-6, with D hard to call. The CDR3 is 15 residues long. Trimming removed 10 bases at V and 7 bases at J, with 20 bases between. Germline CDR1 reads LNHDA; CDR2 reads SQIVND (reference sequence). The CDR3 DNA follows: TGTGCCACCTCCTTCAAGTGGGGAGGGAATTCACCCCTCCACTTT. It codes for CATSFKWGGNSPLHF. The whole variable domain, remainder taken from reference TRBV19 and TRBJ1-6, is DGGITQSPKYLFRKEGQNVTLSCEQNLNHDAMYWYRQDPGQGLRLIYYSQIVNDFQKGDIAEGYSVSREKKESFPLTVTSAQKNPTAFYLCATSFKWGGNSPLHFGNGTRLTVT.

The CDR3 DNA is TGTGCCAGCAGCTTAGTGACTCCCGTGAAGGATACGCAGTATTTT. Translated: CASSLVTPVKDTQYF. This chain links TRBV7-9 with TRBJ2-3; D is unresolved. Germline loops: CDR1 SEHNR, CDR2 FQNEAQ (reference sequence). The length of the CDR3 is 15 residues. The ends were cut back, 1 base at V and 6 bases at J, with 14 bases in the middle. Looking up the rest from reference TRBV7-9 and TRBJ2-3 gives the full variable domain: DTGVSQNPRHKITKRGQNVTFRCDPISEHNRLYWYRQTLGQGPEFLTYFQNEAQLEKSRLLSDRFSAERPKGSFSTLEIQRTEQGDSAMYLCASSLVTPVKDTQYFGPGTRLTVL.

The V and J genes are TRBV19 and TRBJ1-4; TRBD1 might be the D (5 bases). Between the trimmed V and J ends, which lost 1 base and 10 bases, there was a span of 16 bases. Germline V gene sequence: CDR1 LNHDA, CDR2 SQIVND (reference sequence). The CDR3 runs to 15 residues. In nucleotides, the CDR3 is TGTGCCAGTAGTATAGTAGCAGTAGGGGAGGGAAAACTGTTTTTT. Translation gives CASSIVAVGEGKLFF.

As to this clone: Other DNA sequences in this specimen translate into the identical CDR3. The chain uses TRBV6-5 and TRBJ1-5; tentative D call: TRBD1 (6 bases). CDR3 length: 15 residues. CDR1 is MNHEY and CDR2 is SVGAGI in the germline V gene. V was shortened by 0 bases and J by 3 bases, with 9 bases between the two germline ends. The CDR3: CASSYSPGVNQPQHF. Written as DNA, the CDR3 is TGTGCCAGCAGTTACTCGCCAGGGGTCAATCAGCCCCAGCATTTT.

The V call is TRBV9, the J call TRBJ2-4; D perhaps matches TRBD2 (5 bases). Germline V gene sequence: CDR1 SGDLS, CDR2 YYNGEE. Trimming stripped 3 bases from V and 0 bases from J, with 13 bases between. The CDR3 contains 16 residues. The CDR3 spells CASSASGGLAKNIQYF. DNA of the CDR3: TGTGCCAGCAGCGCCTCCGGCGGGTTAGCCAAAAACATTCAGTACTTC.

This clone was recorded once. The chain couples TRBV5-1 to TRBJ2-1; D is unclear. Germline V CDR1 and CDR2: SGHRS, YFSETQ. The CDR3 spans 17 residues. The V gene lost 1 base and the J gene lost 0 bases, with 14 bases spanning the gap. DNA for the CDR3: TGCGCCAGCAGCTTGCTTTCGGGTTCCAGCTCCTACAATGAGCAGTTCTTC. As protein: CASSLLSGSSSYNEQFF.

A few counts support this clone. This chain uses TRBV19 with TRBJ1-2; D is unresolved. Germline CDR1 and CDR2: LNHDA and SQIVND (reference sequence). The CDR3 runs to 15 residues. V shed 7 bases and J shed 0 bases, with 15 bases lying between them. The CDR3 is CASNLPAATNYGYTF. The CDR3 coding sequence is TGTGCCAGTAACCTCCCCGCGGCAACTAACTATGGCTACACCTTC.

The chain has TRBV9 and TRBJ2-7; weak D call: TRBD2 (6 bases). Germline lookup yields CDR1 SGDLS and CDR2 YYNGEE. With 1 base removed from V and 3 bases from J, the gap between germline ends came to 14 bases. The CDR3 contains 15 residues. CDR3: CASSVSGTGDYEQYF. The CDR3, as DNA: TGTGCCAGCAGCGTATCCGGGACGGGGGACTACGAGCAGTACTTC.